The rows below give T cell receptor beta chains drawn from one sample of a study of TIL therapy for anti-PD-1-resistant metastatic lung cancer. Data came from immunoSEQ multiplex PCR; TCRdb stores just in-frame clones and leaves some out. The profile shows 54,000 or so clones, about 70% of them singletons. The material was blood, obtained at baseline. These receptors all stem from a person between 25 and 80 years old with non-small cell lung cancer. The CDR3 runs from the conserved cysteine through the conserved F or W. D genes are given only for firm matches. Some rows mark clone size as missing; the rest say once, few, many or name a class of expanded clone.

CDR3 protein: CASSGYASAITGELFF
CDR3 DNA: TGTGCCAGCAGCGGGTACGCCAGCGCCATCACCGGGGAGCTGTTTTTT
J gene: TRBJ2-2
clone size: NA
D gene: NA
V gene: TRBV27

CDR3 protein: CASSLRGPGANVLTF
CDR3 DNA: TGTGCCAGCAGCCTGCGGGGCCCTGGGGCCAACGTCCTGACTTTC
J gene: TRBJ2-6
clone size: once
D gene: NA
V gene: TRBV7-6

CDR3 protein: CASSPFGRISSTDTQYF
CDR3 DNA: TGTGCCAGCTCACCATTTGGAAGGATCTCTAGCACAGATACGCAGTATTTT
J gene: TRBJ2-3
clone size: NA
D gene: NA
V gene: TRBV18

CDR3 protein: CASSLLAGWTDTQYF
CDR3 DNA: TGTGCCAGCAGCTTACTAGCGGGATGGACAGATACGCAGTATTTT
J gene: TRBJ2-3
clone size: NA
D gene: TRBD2
V gene: TRBV7-8

CDR3 protein: CASSTQENTEAFF
CDR3 DNA: TGTGCCAGCAGCACCCAGGAGAACACTGAAGCTTTCTTT
J gene: TRBJ1-1
clone size: NA
D gene: NA
V gene: TRBV11-2

CDR3 protein: CASNGWGDYNSPLHF
CDR3 DNA: TGTGCCAGCAATGGATGGGGGGACTATAATTCACCCCTCCACTTT
J gene: TRBJ1-6
clone size: NA
D gene: NA
V gene: TRBV2

CDR3 protein: CASSEDGRDLAMIYWIGYTF
CDR3 DNA: TGTGCCAGCAGTGAAGATGGGCGAGACCTCGCGATGATCTATTGGATTGGCTACACCTTC
J gene: TRBJ1-2
clone size: NA
D gene: NA
V gene: TRBV6-1

CDR3 protein: CASSLGTAVNYGYTF
CDR3 DNA: TGTGCCAGCAGCTTAGGTACAGCAGTGAACTATGGCTACACCTTC
J gene: TRBJ1-2
clone size: NA
D gene: NA
V gene: TRBV13

CDR3 protein: CASSLGVTSGSQTQYF
CDR3 DNA: TGTGCCAGCAGCTTAGGCGTGACTAGCGGGAGTCAGACCCAGTACTTC
J gene: TRBJ2-5
clone size: NA
D gene: TRBD2
V gene: TRBV11-2

CDR3 protein: CASSSDYYNEQFF
CDR3 DNA: TGTGCCAGCAGCTCTGACTATTACAATGAGCAGTTCTTC
J gene: TRBJ2-1
clone size: NA
D gene: NA
V gene: TRBV5-6

CDR3 protein: CASSLLRLAGTYNEQFF
CDR3 DNA: TGTGCCAGCAGCTTGTTGAGACTAGCGGGGACCTACAATGAGCAGTTCTTC
J gene: TRBJ2-1
clone size: NA
D gene: TRBD2
V gene: TRBV5-4

CDR3 protein: CASSSFFSETQYF
CDR3 DNA: TGTGCCAGCAGCTCCTTTTTTAGTGAGACCCAGTACTTC
J gene: TRBJ2-5
clone size: NA
D gene: NA
V gene: TRBV7-2

CDR3 protein: CASSVYQQESGELFF
CDR3 DNA: TGTGCCAGCAGCGTTTACCAACAGGAGTCCGGGGAGCTGTTTTTT
J gene: TRBJ2-2
clone size: once
D gene: NA
V gene: TRBV9

CDR3 protein: CASSLVGRETQYF
CDR3 DNA: TGTGCCAGCAGCTTAGTAGGCCGAGAGACCCAGTACTTC
J gene: TRBJ2-5
clone size: NA
D gene: NA
V gene: TRBV7-9

CDR3 protein: CASSFGVLKRGGTGELFF
CDR3 DNA: TGTGCCAGTAGCTTCGGTGTTCTTAAGCGGGGGGGCACCGGGGAGCTGTTTTTT
J gene: TRBJ2-2
clone size: NA
D gene: TRBD2
V gene: TRBV19

CDR3 protein: CASSLSGYGYTF
CDR3 DNA: TGTGCCAGCAGCTTATCGGGGTATGGCTACACCTTC
J gene: TRBJ1-2
clone size: NA
D gene: NA
V gene: TRBV7-2

CDR3 protein: CASKLAGEVTDTQYF
CDR3 DNA: TGTGCCAGCAAACTAGCGGGAGAAGTGACAGATACGCAGTATTTT
J gene: TRBJ2-3
clone size: NA
D gene: TRBD2
V gene: TRBV6-6

CDR3 protein: CASSPPVGGLGIQYF
CDR3 DNA: TGTGCCAGCTCACCACCAGTTGGGGGACTAGGGATTCAGTACTTC
J gene: TRBJ2-4
clone size: NA
D gene: TRBD2
V gene: TRBV18